Shown below are 27 T cell receptor beta chains from a single sample sequenced in a study of beta chain features in type 1 diabetes. Every bit of the isolated RNA underwent reverse transcription, so sequencing read expressed TCRB transcripts. The assay was immunoSEQ multiplex PCR, and TCRdb's table has in-frame clones only and misses some. The sample lists approximately 250,000 clones; 14% were seen once. Sequences were obtained from naive CD4+ T cells from blood. All receptors come from a woman aged 40 to 55 in good health.

The chain uses TRBV6-6 and TRBJ2-4; no clear D gene. V lost 0 bases, J lost 5 bases, and 14 bases lay in between. The germline gives CDR1 MNHNY, CDR2 SVGAGI (reference sequence). This CDR3 region has 16 residues. In DNA form, the CDR3 reads TGTGCCAGCAGTTACTCGTTATCTGGGCTCCAAAACATTCAGTACTTC. Translating it yields CASSYSLSGLQNIQYF.

The J gene is TRBJ2-3, the V gene TRBV27; D call uncertain. The CDR3 spans 15 residues. Germline loops: CDR1 MNHEY, CDR2 SMNVEV (reference sequence). Trimming left V 4 bases short and J 2 bases short, with 13 bases between. The CDR3 sequence is CASSSPLVYTDTQYF. The CDR3 coding sequence is TGTGCCAGCAGTTCCCCACTTGTCTACACAGATACGCAGTATTTT.

In this sample, this clone turned up a few times. The rearrangement links TRBV5-1 to TRBJ2-3, with 10 bases fitting TRBD2. This CDR3 comprises 16 residues. CDR1 is SGHRS, CDR2 YFSETQ, per germline. The V and J ends lost 1 base and 5 bases, in that order; junction bases with no gene match: 7. The CDR3 nucleotides read TGCGCCAGCAGCTTGCAGCGGGGGGGCCCCAAAGATACGCAGTATTTT. Protein sequence: CASSLQRGGPKDTQYF.

This rearrangement joins TRBV5-6 to TRBJ1-1; 9 bases fit TRBD1. The CDR3 loop spans 13 amino acids. Germline CDR1 reads SGHDT; CDR2 reads YYEEEE. V was clipped by 6 bases and J by 4 bases; unmatched bases: 4. This CDR3 is CASTGTGITEAFF. In nucleotides, the CDR3 is TGTGCCAGCACCGGGACAGGGATCACTGAAGCTTTCTTT. The full variable domain, completed using reference TRBV5-6 and TRBJ1-1, is DAGVTQSPTHLIKTRGQQVTLRCSPKSGHDTVSWYQQALGQGPQFIFQYYEEEERQRGNFPDRFSGHQFPNYSSELNVNALLLGDSALYLCASTGTGITEAFFGQGTRLTVV.

This clone was observed at least ten times. J is TRBJ2-1 and V is TRBV25-1; TRBD1 agrees at 9 bases. Germline lookup yields CDR1 MGHDK and CDR2 SYGVNS. The V gene end was trimmed by 8 bases and the J gene end by 4 bases; junction bases not matched to a gene: 6. This CDR3 has 14 residues. CDR3 region: CASSGTGRYNEQFF. For the CDR3, the DNA is TGTGCCAGCTCCGGGACAGGGAGATACAATGAGCAGTTCTTC.

The CDR3 bases are TGTGCCAGCAGCATAACCGGGACAGGGGACCACGAGCAGTACTTC. As protein: CASSITGTGDHEQYF. The chain has TRBV7-2 and TRBJ2-7; 10 bases map to TRBD1. The J segment lost 5 bases and the V segment lost 5 bases, leaving 9 bases of the junction unmatched. The CDR3 has 15 amino acids. Germline-derived CDR1 and CDR2 are SGHTA and FQGNSA.

This clone was detected a few times. J is TRBJ2-7 and V is TRBV18, with 9 bases fitting TRBD1. This CDR3 spans 16 amino acids. The trim removed 3 bases at V and 2 bases at J, leaving 8 bases unmatched. Germline CDR1 is KGHSH and CDR2 is LQKENI. Here the CDR3 reads CASSPGTGKGAYEQYF. The CDR3 DNA reads as TGTGCCAGCTCACCCGGGACAGGGAAGGGGGCCTACGAGCAGTACTTC.

The chain joins TRBV13 to TRBJ2-1, with TRBD2 matching 7 bases. The CDR3 has 17 residues. The ends lost 4 bases at V and 0 bases at J; junction bases unmatched: 9. Looked up from germline, CDR1 is PRHDT and CDR2 is FYEKMQ (reference sequence). The chain's CDR3 is CASSSPSGVLSYNEQFF. DNA of the CDR3: TGTGCCAGCAGCTCCCCCAGCGGGGTCCTCTCCTACAATGAGCAGTTCTTC.

This clone was found a few times. The chain is built from TRBV27 and TRBJ2-5; no definite D call. With 0 bases removed from V and 0 bases from J, the gap between germline ends came to 5 bases. CDR1 MNHEY and CDR2 SMNVEV come from the germline V gene (reference sequence). This CDR3 contains 14 residues. The CDR3 DNA reads TGTGCCAGCAGTTTATCGAGGTACCAAGAGACCCAGTACTTC. It is translated as CASSLSRYQETQYF.

In this sample, this clone turned up a few times. The chain employs TRBV6-5 and TRBJ1-3; D is unresolved. From germline, CDR1 is MNHEY and CDR2 SVGAGI. This CDR3 contains 15 residues. Trimming shortened V by 7 bases and J by 0 bases, and 13 bases separated the two germline ends. The CDR3: CASTMPGVSGNTIYF. The CDR3 DNA is TGTGCCAGCACCATGCCCGGGGTCTCTGGAAACACCATATATTTT.

The chain couples TRBV19 to TRBJ2-1, with TRBD2 as a possible D gene (6 bases). This CDR3 comprises 14 residues. Germline V gives CDR1 LNHDA, CDR2 SQIVND (reference sequence). Trimming left V 4 bases short and J 6 bases short, with 13 bases between. This CDR3 reads CASSTYRGSNEQFF. CDR3 in DNA: TGTGCCAGTAGTACCTACCGGGGGAGCAATGAGCAGTTCTTC. Filled out from reference TRBV19 and TRBJ2-1, the complete variable domain reads DGGITQSPKYLFRKEGQNVTLSCEQNLNHDAMYWYRQDPGQGLRLIYYSQIVNDFQKGDIAEGYSVSREKKESFPLTVTSAQKNPTAFYLCASSTYRGSNEQFFGPGTRLTVL.

A few counts support this clone. This chain uses TRBV5-1 with TRBJ2-7; 7 nucleotides line up with TRBD1. V lost 5 bases and J lost 2; bases outside the gene matches: 4. The CDR3 runs to 13 residues. Germline CDR1 SGHRS, CDR2 YFSETQ. CDR3 loop: CASRKDRTYEQYF. CDR3 bases: TGCGCCAGCAGGAAGGACAGGACCTACGAGCAGTACTTC.

The chain joins TRBV11-2 to TRBJ1-4; perhaps TRBD1 as D (6 bases). This CDR3 has 14 amino acids. CDR1 and CDR2 from the germline V gene are SGHAT and FQNNGV. V lost 4 bases and J lost 7, with 13 bases in between. CDR3 in DNA: TGTGCCAGCAGCTCCCCACAGGGTGGTGAAAAACTGTTTTTT. Amino acid sequence: CASSSPQGGEKLFF.

This clone was detected only a few times. The chain links TRBV5-4 to TRBJ2-1; possible D gene TRBD1, 5 bases. Germline-derived CDR1 and CDR2 are SGHNT and YYREEE (reference sequence). Trimming cost V 4 bases and J 7 bases, with 21 bases left between them. The CDR3 runs 16 residues. The CDR3 bases are TGTGCCAGCAGCCAAGGGGCTGAAGTAGGGTTGAATGAGCAGTTCTTC. Amino acid sequence: CASSQGAEVGLNEQFF.

V gene TRBV9 combines with J gene TRBJ2-5, with 9 bases that match TRBD2. The CDR3 consists of 15 residues. The V gene's germline CDR1 is SGDLS and CDR2 YYNGEE. The trim removed 3 bases at V and 4 bases at J, leaving 7 bases unmatched. The CDR3 DNA is TGTGCCAGCAGCGAGACAGGGCGGGGGGGAGAGACCCAGTACTTC. Its protein is CASSETGRGGETQYF.

This CDR3 is CASSFSPGQGAAGANVLTF. In DNA, the CDR3 is TGTGCCAGTAGTTTCTCCCCGGGACAGGGGGCTGCTGGGGCCAACGTCCTGACTTTC. The chain carries TRBV19 and TRBJ2-6; 12 bases match TRBD1. The CDR3 is made up of 19 amino acids. Germline trimming cut 5 bases from V and 2 bases from J; bases unmatched to any gene: 10. Germline V gene data show CDR1 as LNHDA and CDR2 as SQIVND (reference sequence).

This clone has only a few counts. This rearrangement joins TRBV6-1 to TRBJ2-7; possible D gene TRBD2, 5 bases. Per the germline V gene, CDR1 is MNHNS and CDR2 is SASEGT. Trimming pared 4 bases from V and 2 bases from J, leaving 12 bases between. This CDR3 contains 14 residues. The CDR3 DNA reads as TGTGCCAGCAGTGCGAACCCTAGCACCTACGAGCAGTACTTC. As protein: CASSANPSTYEQYF.

This clone was detected only a few times. The genes are TRBV5-1 and TRBJ2-7; 13 bases line up with TRBD2. Germline lookup yields CDR1 SGHRS and CDR2 YFSETQ. There are 17 residues in the CDR3. J lost 2 bases, V lost 5 bases, and 10 bases had no gene match. The CDR3 loop is CASRPAWTSGGAYEQYF. The CDR3 DNA reads as TGCGCCAGCAGACCGGCCTGGACTAGCGGGGGAGCCTACGAGCAGTACTTC. Full variable domain (missing parts from reference TRBV5-1 and TRBJ2-7): KAGVTQTPRYLIKTRGQQVTLSCSPISGHRSVSWYQQTPGQGLQFLFEYFSETQRNKGNFPGRFSGRQFSNSRSEMNVSTLELGDSALYLCASRPAWTSGGAYEQYFGPGTRLTVT.

The chain uses TRBV6-6 and TRBJ1-3; no reliable D call. This CDR3 spans 15 amino acids. Germline V lookup: CDR1 MNHNY, CDR2 SVGAGI (reference sequence). The V gene lost 0 bases and the J gene lost 4 bases, with 10 bases spanning the gap. The CDR3: CASSYSERRGNTIYF. The CDR3 region has the DNA TGTGCCAGCAGTTACTCGGAAAGGCGGGGAAACACCATATATTTT.

This clone was seen more than once but under ten times. The J gene is TRBJ2-2, the V gene TRBV5-1, with TRBD1 identical over 7 bases. Germline loops: CDR1 SGHRS, CDR2 YFSETQ. CDR3 length: 15 amino acids. V shed 6 bases, J shed 4 bases, and the junction held 9 bases outside the gene matches. CDR3 residues: CASMVGGSGTGELFF. Written as DNA, the CDR3 is TGCGCCAGCATGGTAGGGGGCAGTGGCACCGGGGAGCTGTTTTTT.

The chain has TRBV6-5 and TRBJ2-1; the D gene is possibly TRBD1 (6 bases). Trimming stripped 5 bases from V and 1 base from J, with 12 bases between. The CDR3 consists of 15 residues. CDR1 and CDR2 from the germline V gene are MNHEY and SVGAGI. CDR3 protein: CASSQRQASYNEQFF. In nucleotides, the CDR3 is TGTGCCAGCAGTCAGCGACAGGCGTCCTACAATGAGCAGTTCTTC.

This clone is a singleton in its sample. This chain connects TRBV5-6 to TRBJ1-2; D is perhaps TRBD1 (5 bases). The CDR3 consists of 14 residues. Per germline, CDR1 SGHDT and CDR2 YYEEEE. Deletions cut 4 bases from V and 0 bases from J, with 10 bases between. DNA for the CDR3: TGTGCCAGCAGCGGCCCGGGGGCTAACTATGGCTACACCTTC. Amino acids: CASSGPGANYGYTF.

V and J are TRBV5-4 and TRBJ1-4; D gene unclear. The CDR3 covers 14 residues. Looked up from germline, CDR1 is SGHNT and CDR2 is YYREEE (reference sequence). The V and J ends lost 4 bases and 5 bases respectively, with 12 bases between them. CDR3 nucleotides: TGTGCCAGCAGCCAAACCGGGAGCAATGAAAAACTGTTTTTT. Translating gives CASSQTGSNEKLFF.

The chain has TRBV2 and TRBJ2-1, with a weak D call TRBD1 (6 bases). Germline V gene data show CDR1 as SNHLY and CDR2 as FYNNEI. The ends were cut back, 6 bases at V and 0 bases at J, with 12 bases in the middle. The CDR3 runs to 15 residues. In DNA, the CDR3 is TGTGCCAGCAGGTTGGGCAGGGGCTCCTACAATGAGCAGTTCTTC. Its translation: CASRLGRGSYNEQFF.

This clone was found a few times. V gene TRBV4-2 combines with J gene TRBJ1-4, with D perhaps matching TRBD1 (5 bases). V was shortened by 1 base and J by 2 bases, with 8 bases between the two germline ends. The CDR3 has 15 residues. The germline gives CDR1 LGHNA, CDR2 YNFKEQ. The CDR3 spells CASSQARGTNEKLFF. CDR3 nucleotide sequence: TGTGCCAGCAGCCAAGCACGGGGGACTAATGAAAAACTGTTTTTT.

In its sample, this clone was seen a few times. The gene calls are TRBV25-1 and TRBJ2-3; a possible D gene is TRBD2 (7 bases). V was pared by 7 bases and J by 0 bases, with 11 bases between. This CDR3 comprises 14 residues. Germline V gene lookup returns CDR1 MGHDK and CDR2 SYGVNS. This CDR3 is CASMAGASTDTQYF. CDR3 coding DNA: TGTGCCAGCATGGCGGGGGCCAGCACAGATACGCAGTATTTT. The variable domain in full, completed from reference TRBV25-1 and TRBJ2-3, reads EADIYQTPRYLVIGTGKKITLECSQTMGHDKMYWYQQDPGMELHLIHYSYGVNSTEKGDLSSESTVSRIRTEHFPLTLESARPSHTSQYLCASMAGASTDTQYFGPGTRLTVL.

The gene calls are TRBV5-8 and TRBJ1-2; TRBD1 might be the D (6 bases). V was cut by 3 bases and J by 0 bases, with 21 bases left in between. CDR1 is SGHTS and CDR2 is YDEGEE in the germline V gene. CDR3 length equals 18 residues. The CDR3 loop is CASSWIGGRESANYGYTF. The CDR3 nucleotides are TGTGCCAGCAGCTGGATCGGGGGGCGAGAATCGGCTAACTATGGCTACACCTTC.